The present T cell receptor (beta chain) was sequenced within a study of tumor-infiltrating lymphocytes in primary liver carcinoma. Whole-study context: The study included patients who were men and women aged 30 to 69 years. Sequenced samples came back with roughly 3.5 to 8 million productive TCRbeta reads, and the counts looked alike across tissue types. The neoplasms were of stage T1-T3 N0M0, with dimensions of roughly 4.2 to 10 cm across.

Germline V gene lookup returns CDR1 SGHAT and CDR2 FQNNGV. The CDR3 sequence is 17 residues long. Comments on this clonotype: The junction departs from the called germline gene at one end, perhaps through a read error.

Germline DNA was also extracted, and blood RNA was taken from unsorted whole blood. Patients were chronically HBV-infected and treatment-naive. Total RNA amounting to 500 ng was the source from which TCR beta cDNA was made with a constant-region primer. Each TCR beta library was derived from three nested multiplex PCR rounds that employed slightly modified ARM-PCR. Forward primers for TRBV1-TRBV30 and a C-beta reverse primer served the first two PCR rounds, at about 11 cycles each. From the multiplex PCR reads, TCRdb called clonotypes with MiXCR, one entry per CDR3 protein. The table shows about 200,000 distinct CDR3 sequences, with 65% occurring only once.

Sample: peripheral blood. This rearrangement joins TRBV11-2 to TRBJ2-4; D is possibly TRBD2 (5 bases). The TCR originated in a woman aged 60 to 75 with primary liver carcinoma and hepatitis B virus infection. CDR3 loop: CASSQVDPGIPKNNQYF. The CDR3 DNA reads TGTGCCAGCAGCCAGGTCGACCCCGGGATTCCCAAAAACAATCAGTACTTC.